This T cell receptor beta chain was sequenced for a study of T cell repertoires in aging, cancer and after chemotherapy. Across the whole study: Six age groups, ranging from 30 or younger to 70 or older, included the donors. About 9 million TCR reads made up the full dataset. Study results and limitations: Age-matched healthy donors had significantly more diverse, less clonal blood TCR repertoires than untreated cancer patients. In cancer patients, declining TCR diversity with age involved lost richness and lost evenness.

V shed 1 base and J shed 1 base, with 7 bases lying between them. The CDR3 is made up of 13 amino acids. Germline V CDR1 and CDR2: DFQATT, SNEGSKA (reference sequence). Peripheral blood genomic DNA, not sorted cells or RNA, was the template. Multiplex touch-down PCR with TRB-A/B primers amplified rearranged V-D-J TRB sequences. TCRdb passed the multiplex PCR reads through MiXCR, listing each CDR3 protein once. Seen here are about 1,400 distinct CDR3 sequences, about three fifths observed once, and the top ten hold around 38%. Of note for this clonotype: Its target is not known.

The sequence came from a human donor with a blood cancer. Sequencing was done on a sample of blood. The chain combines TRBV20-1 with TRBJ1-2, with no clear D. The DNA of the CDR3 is TGCAGTGCTAGAGTAGGCAATAACTATGGCTACACCTTC. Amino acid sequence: CSARVGNNYGYTF.